These 15 T cell receptor beta chains were all obtained from the same sample, sequenced in a study of cytomegalovirus exposure and HLA in healthy donors (dated by TCRdb to the late 2010s). The library was generated by the immunoSEQ multiplex PCR assay. TCRdb's version of the immuneACCESS table is confined to in-frame rearrangements and falls short of the full clone set. An unresolved V gene accounts for under half of the shortfall where checked; the remainder is of unknown origin. The sample has about 60,000 clones on record, roughly nine tenths of them singletons. 1% to 1.2% of the sample is in the top ten clones. The sample comprised PBMCs. The receptors originated from a man younger than 35 in good health and CMV-seronegative.

The chain links TRBV9 to TRBJ2-1; D perhaps matches TRBD2 (6 bases). The V end lost 3 bases, the J end lost 10 bases, and 17 bases lay between the germline ends. This CDR3 comprises 14 residues. CDR1 SGDLS and CDR2 YYNGEE come from the germline V gene. The CDR3 spells CASSAMGGPEEQFF. The CDR3 coding sequence is TGTGCCAGCAGCGCCATGGGGGGACCCGAGGAGCAGTTCTTC.

The chain uses TRBV14 and TRBJ2-7; 15 bases align to TRBD2. V lost 4 bases and J lost 9; bases outside the gene matches: 13. The CDR3 is 17 amino acids. Germline values: CDR1 SGHDN, CDR2 FVKESK. The CDR3 DNA sequence: TGTGCCAGCAGCCCCCTAGGACTAGCGGGAGGGCAAGGGTTGCAGTACTTC. Its translation: CASSPLGLAGGQGLQYF.

The V and J genes are TRBV9 and TRBJ2-7, with D perhaps matching TRBD2 (5 bases). The CDR3 spans 14 residues. V shed 0 bases and J shed 1 base, with 8 bases lying between them. Germline V lookup: CDR1 SGDLS, CDR2 YYNGEE. CDR3 DNA sequence: TGTGCCAGCAGCGTAGACCCGGGGTCCTACGAGCAGTACTTC. The encoded protein is CASSVDPGSYEQYF.

This clone has more than one count but fewer than ten. The gene calls are TRBV27 and TRBJ2-7; D may be TRBD2 (6 bases). With 3 bases removed from V and 6 bases from J, the gap between germline ends came to 12 bases. Germline V gene data show CDR1 as MNHEY and CDR2 as SMNVEV (reference sequence). CDR3 length: 13 amino acids. This CDR3 reads CASSLSSAGEQYF. Here the CDR3 DNA reads TGTGCCAGCAGTTTGTCTAGCGCGGGCGAGCAGTACTTC.

V gene TRBV15 combines with J gene TRBJ2-3; 10 bases line up with TRBD2. CDR1 and CDR2 from the germline V gene are LNHNV and YYDKDF (reference sequence). Losses at the gene ends were 5 bases for V and 7 bases for J; bases not matched to a gene: 15. This CDR3 has 17 amino acids. This chain's CDR3 is CATSGMWTSGATHTQYF. CDR3 coding DNA: TGTGCCACCAGCGGGATGTGGACTAGCGGCGCTACCCATACGCAGTATTTT.

The chain combines TRBV7-9 with TRBJ2-7; 13 nucleotides match TRBD2. The CDR3 extends over 16 amino acids. V dropped 5 bases and J dropped 0; count of bases not matched to a gene: 4. The V gene's germline CDR1 is SEHNR and CDR2 FQNEAQ (reference sequence). CDR3 in DNA: TGTGCCAGCAGCCGCGGACTAGCGGGAGACTCCTACGAGCAGTACTTC. It specifies CASSRGLAGDSYEQYF.

The chain recombines TRBV28 with TRBJ2-1, with D perhaps TRBD1 (6 bases). Germline V gene sequence: CDR1 MDHEN, CDR2 SYDVKM. The CDR3 covers 13 residues. V lost 6 bases, J lost 9 bases, and 15 bases lay in between. The CDR3 nucleotides are TGTGCCAGCAGCACCACAGGGCAGGGTGAGCAGTTCTTC. This sequence encodes CASSTTGQGEQFF.

The gene calls are TRBV4-1 and TRBJ1-4; D gene unclear. V was cut by 1 base and J by 0 bases, with 3 bases left in between. This CDR3 is 14 amino acids long. Germline-derived CDR1 and CDR2 are MGHRA and YSYEKL. The DNA of the CDR3 is TGCGCCAGCAGCCAAGCCTCAACTAATGAAAAACTGTTTTTT. Translation: CASSQASTNEKLFF.

CDR3 nucleotides: TGTGCCAGCAGCTTAGATTTACGGGACTACGAGCAGTACTTC. Protein product: CASSLDLRDYEQYF. J is TRBJ2-7 and V is TRBV11-3; a weak D match, TRBD2 (5 bases). The CDR3 contains 14 residues. Trimming stripped 0 bases from V and 3 bases from J, with 9 bases between. Germline V lookup: CDR1 SGHNT, CDR2 YENEEA.

J is TRBJ1-5 and V is TRBV10-3; 8 positions agree with TRBD1. The CDR3 is 17 amino acids. The germline CDR1 and CDR2 sequences are ENHRY and SYGVKD. Losses at the gene ends were 0 bases for V and 0 bases for J; bases not matched to a gene: 4. The CDR3 bases are TGTGCCATCAGTGAGTCTGGGACAGGATATAGCAATCAGCCCCAGCATTTT. Amino acid sequence: CAISESGTGYSNQPQHF.

This clone was observed once. This chain uses TRBV6-6 with TRBJ2-4; TRBD1 is a possible D gene (5 bases). Germline CDR1 MNHNY, CDR2 SVGAGI (reference sequence). V lost 6 bases and J lost 1, with 13 bases in between. The CDR3 has 15 residues. This CDR3 is CASRGARAAKNIQYF. CDR3 nucleotide sequence: TGTGCCAGCAGAGGGGCCCGGGCGGCCAAAAACATTCAGTACTTC.

The chain combines TRBV6-4 with TRBJ2-1; 12 bases fit TRBD1. V lost 7 bases to trimming and J lost 7 bases; unmatched junction nucleotides: 8. This CDR3 is built from 15 residues. Germline CDR1 MRHNA, CDR2 SNTAGT. CDR3 coding DNA: TGTGCCAGCATCGGCAGGGACAGGGGGCAAAATGAGCAGTTCTTC. This sequence encodes CASIGRDRGQNEQFF.

This rearrangement joins TRBV2 to TRBJ2-5, with D possibly matching TRBD2 (6 bases). Germline CDR1 SNHLY, CDR2 FYNNEI. V lost 4 bases, J lost 2 bases, and 14 bases lay in between. The CDR3 runs 15 residues. As DNA, the CDR3 is TGTGCCAGCAGTGTCGGGGACTGGCCTCAAGAGACCCAGTACTTC. Encoded protein: CASSVGDWPQETQYF.

V is TRBV10-3 and J is TRBJ2-2, with a weak D call TRBD1 (6 bases). The germline V and J ends were trimmed by 5 bases and 7 bases, with 14 bases remaining between them. The CDR3 is 14 residues long. CDR1 and CDR2 from the germline V gene are ENHRY and SYGVKD. CDR3 region: CAISSSQGIGELFF. The CDR3 DNA sequence: TGTGCCATCAGTTCTTCACAGGGAATCGGGGAGCTGTTTTTT.

The gene calls are TRBV7-9 and TRBJ2-7; 8 bases match TRBD1. CDR1 is SEHNR and CDR2 is FQNEAQ in the germline V gene (reference sequence). The junction had 3 bases not matched to a gene; V was cut back by 5 bases and J by 0 bases. CDR3 length equals 14 residues. The CDR3 sequence: CASSPGQVSYEQYF. DNA of the CDR3: TGTGCCAGCAGCCCGGGACAGGTCTCCTACGAGCAGTACTTC.